Shown below are 2 T cell receptor beta chains from a single sample sequenced in a study of blood T cell repertoires in COVID-19 (dated by TCRdb to 2018 to 2021). The receptor library was made with the immunoSEQ multiplex PCR assay. This immuneACCESS table, as held by TCRdb, lists in-frame sequences with V and J called but not all clones. Of the missing ones, under half trace to an unresolved V gene in checked studies; the others have no known cause. The sample profile shows about 310,000 clones; over 75% of them were found once. 1% of the sample is taken by the ten largest. The sequenced sample was peripheral blood. The receptors come from a man aged 50 or older with active or convalescent COVID-19.

The chain couples TRBV28 to TRBJ1-5; D call uncertain. Trimming removed 2 bases from V and 0 bases from J, with 11 bases in between. The CDR3 totals 16 residues. Germline CDR1 and CDR2: MDHEN and SYDVKM. CDR3 sequence reads: CASSLLQSYSNQPQHF. The CDR3 coding sequence is TGTGCCAGCAGTTTACTTCAGTCTTATAGCAATCAGCCCCAGCATTTT.

This clone was detected once. The V call is TRBV5-5, the J call TRBJ1-5; no clear D. The V and J ends lost 0 bases and 6 bases respectively, with 10 bases between them. The CDR3 spans 14 residues. CDR1 and CDR2 from the germline V gene are SGHKS and YYEKEE (reference sequence). Written as DNA, the CDR3 is TGTGCCAGCAGCTTGGTAAGGGAGGGTCAGCCCCAGCATTTT. Translating gives CASSLVREGQPQHF. Complete variable domain (other parts from reference TRBV5-5 and TRBJ1-5): DAGVTQSPTHLIKTRGQQVTLRCSPISGHKSVSWYQQVLGQGPQFIFQYYEKEERGRGNFPDRFSARQFPNYSSELNVNALLLGDSALYLCASSLVREGQPQHFGDGTRLSIL.